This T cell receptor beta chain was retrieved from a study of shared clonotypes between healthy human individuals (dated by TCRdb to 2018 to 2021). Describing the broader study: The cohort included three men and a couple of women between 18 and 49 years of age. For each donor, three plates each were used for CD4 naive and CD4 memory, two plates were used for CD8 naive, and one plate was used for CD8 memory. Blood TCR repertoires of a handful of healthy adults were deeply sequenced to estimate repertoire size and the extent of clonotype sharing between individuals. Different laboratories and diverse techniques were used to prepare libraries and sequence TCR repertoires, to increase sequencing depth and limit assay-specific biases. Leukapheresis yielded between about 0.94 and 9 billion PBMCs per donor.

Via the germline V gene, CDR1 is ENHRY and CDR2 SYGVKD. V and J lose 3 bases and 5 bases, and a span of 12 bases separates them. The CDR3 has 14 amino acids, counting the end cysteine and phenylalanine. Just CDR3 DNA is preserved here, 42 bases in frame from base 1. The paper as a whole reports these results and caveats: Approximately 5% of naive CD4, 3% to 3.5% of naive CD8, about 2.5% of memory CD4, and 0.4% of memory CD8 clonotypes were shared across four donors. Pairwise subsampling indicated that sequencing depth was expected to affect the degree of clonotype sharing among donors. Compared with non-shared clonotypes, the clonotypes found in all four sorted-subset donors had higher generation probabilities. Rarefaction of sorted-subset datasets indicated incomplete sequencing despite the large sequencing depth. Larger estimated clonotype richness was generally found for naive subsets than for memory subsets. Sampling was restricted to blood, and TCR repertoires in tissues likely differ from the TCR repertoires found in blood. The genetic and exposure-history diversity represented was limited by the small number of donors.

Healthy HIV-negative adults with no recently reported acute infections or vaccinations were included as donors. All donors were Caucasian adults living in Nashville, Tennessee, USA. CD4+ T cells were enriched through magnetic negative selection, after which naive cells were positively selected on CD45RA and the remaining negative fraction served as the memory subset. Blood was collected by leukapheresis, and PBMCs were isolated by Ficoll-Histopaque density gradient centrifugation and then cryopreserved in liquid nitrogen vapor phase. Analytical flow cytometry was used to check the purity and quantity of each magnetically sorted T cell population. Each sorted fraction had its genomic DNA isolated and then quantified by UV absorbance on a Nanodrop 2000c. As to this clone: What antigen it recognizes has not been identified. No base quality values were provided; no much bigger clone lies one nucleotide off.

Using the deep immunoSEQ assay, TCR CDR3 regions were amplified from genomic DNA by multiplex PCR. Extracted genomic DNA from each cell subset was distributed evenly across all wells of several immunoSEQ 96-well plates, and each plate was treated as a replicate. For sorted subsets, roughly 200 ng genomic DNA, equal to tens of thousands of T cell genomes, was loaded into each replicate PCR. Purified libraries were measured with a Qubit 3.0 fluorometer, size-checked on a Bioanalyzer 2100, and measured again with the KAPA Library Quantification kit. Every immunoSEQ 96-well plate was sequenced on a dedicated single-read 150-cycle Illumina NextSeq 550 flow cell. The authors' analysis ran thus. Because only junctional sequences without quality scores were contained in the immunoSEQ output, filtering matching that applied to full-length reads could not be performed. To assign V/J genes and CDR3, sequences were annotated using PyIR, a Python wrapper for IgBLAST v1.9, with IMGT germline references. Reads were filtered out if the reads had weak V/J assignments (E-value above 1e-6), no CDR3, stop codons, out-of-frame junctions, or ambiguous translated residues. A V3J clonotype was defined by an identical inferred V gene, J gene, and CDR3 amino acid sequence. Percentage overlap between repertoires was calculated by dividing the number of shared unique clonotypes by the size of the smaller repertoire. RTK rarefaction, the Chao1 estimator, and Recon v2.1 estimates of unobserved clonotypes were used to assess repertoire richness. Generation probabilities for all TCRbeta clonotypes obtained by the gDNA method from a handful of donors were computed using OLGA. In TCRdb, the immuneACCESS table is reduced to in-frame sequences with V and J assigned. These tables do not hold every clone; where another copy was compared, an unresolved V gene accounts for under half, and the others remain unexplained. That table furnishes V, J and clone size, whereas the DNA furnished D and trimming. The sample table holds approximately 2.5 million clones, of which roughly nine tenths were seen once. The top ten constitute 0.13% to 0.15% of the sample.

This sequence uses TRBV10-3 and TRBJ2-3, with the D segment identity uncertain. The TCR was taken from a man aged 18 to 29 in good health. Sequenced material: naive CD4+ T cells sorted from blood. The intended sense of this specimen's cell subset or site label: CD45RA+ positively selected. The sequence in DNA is TGTGCCATCAGTGAAGGTCTGTTCCAAGATACGCAGTATTTT. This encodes CAISEGLFQDTQYF.